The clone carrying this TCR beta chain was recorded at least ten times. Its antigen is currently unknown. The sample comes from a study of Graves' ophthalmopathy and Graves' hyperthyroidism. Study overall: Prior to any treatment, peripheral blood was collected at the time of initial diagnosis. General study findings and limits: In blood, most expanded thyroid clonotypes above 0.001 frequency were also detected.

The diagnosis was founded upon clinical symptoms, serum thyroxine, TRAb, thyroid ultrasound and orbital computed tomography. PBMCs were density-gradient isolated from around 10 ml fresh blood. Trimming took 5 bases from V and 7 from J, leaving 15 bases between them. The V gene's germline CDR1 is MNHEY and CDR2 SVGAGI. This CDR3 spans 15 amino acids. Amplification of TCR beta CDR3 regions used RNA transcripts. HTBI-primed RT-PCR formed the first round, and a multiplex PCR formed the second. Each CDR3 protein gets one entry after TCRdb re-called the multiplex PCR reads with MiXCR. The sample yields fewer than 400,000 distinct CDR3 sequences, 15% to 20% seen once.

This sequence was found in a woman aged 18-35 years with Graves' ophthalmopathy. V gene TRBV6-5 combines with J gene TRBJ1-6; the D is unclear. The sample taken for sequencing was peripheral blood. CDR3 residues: CASSRSEANNSPLHF. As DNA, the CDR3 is TGTGCCAGCAGTCGCTCTGAGGCGAACAATTCACCCCTCCACTTT.